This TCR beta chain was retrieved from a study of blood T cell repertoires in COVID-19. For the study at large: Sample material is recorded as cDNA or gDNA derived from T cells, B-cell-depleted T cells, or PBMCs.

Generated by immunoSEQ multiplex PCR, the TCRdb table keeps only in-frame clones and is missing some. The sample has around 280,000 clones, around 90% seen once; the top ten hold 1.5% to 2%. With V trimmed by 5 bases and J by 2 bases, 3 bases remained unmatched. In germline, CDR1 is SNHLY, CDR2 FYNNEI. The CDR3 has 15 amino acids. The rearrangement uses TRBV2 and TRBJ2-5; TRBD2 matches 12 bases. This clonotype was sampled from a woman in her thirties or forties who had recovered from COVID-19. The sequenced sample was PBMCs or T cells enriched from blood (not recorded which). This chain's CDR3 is CASSSTSGRQETQYF. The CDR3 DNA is TGTGCCAGCAGTAGTACTAGCGGGAGGCAAGAGACCCAGTACTTC. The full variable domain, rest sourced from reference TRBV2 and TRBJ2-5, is EPEVTQTPSHQVTQMGQEVILRCVPISNHLYFYWYRQILGQKVEFLVSFYNNEISEKSEIFDDQFSVERPDGSNFTLKIRSTKLEDSAMYFCASSSTSGRQETQYFGPGTRLLVL.